This T cell receptor (beta chain) emerged from a study of shared clonotypes between healthy human individuals (dated by TCRdb to 2018 to 2021). The study in broad terms: A couple of women and three men aged 18 to 49 years were included in the cohort. Per donor, three plates each were used for CD4 naive and CD4 memory, two for CD8 naive, and one for CD8 memory. To estimate repertoire size and how much clonotype sharing occurs between individuals, the study deeply sequenced the blood TCR repertoires of 4 to 6 healthy adults. To increase sequencing depth and limit assay-specific biases, different laboratories used diverse techniques to prepare libraries and sequence TCR repertoires. Per donor, leukapheresis produced somewhere between about 0.94 and 8.9 billion PBMCs. What the work shows at the level of the full study, not this receptor alone: The genetic and exposure-history diversity represented was limited by the small number of donors. Rarefaction of sorted-subset datasets indicated incomplete sequencing despite the large sequencing depth. When a few donors were compared, the shared fraction of clonotypes was around 5.1% for naive CD4, 3.5% for naive CD8, roughly 2.3% for memory CD4, and 0.35% to 0.5% for memory CD8. Compared with non-shared clonotypes, the clonotypes found in all four sorted-subset donors had higher generation probabilities. Naive subsets generally had larger estimated clonotype richness than memory subsets. Pairwise subsampling indicated that sequencing depth was expected to affect the degree of clonotype sharing among donors. Sampling was restricted to blood, and TCR repertoires in tissues likely differ from the TCR repertoires found in blood.

A remark on this clone: This clone's antigen is unknown. Nothing much larger sits one base from this clone, and base qualities are not available.

Using the deep immunoSEQ assay, TCR CDR3 regions were amplified from genomic DNA by multiplex PCR. Genomic DNA extracted from each cell subset was distributed evenly over all wells of several immunoSEQ 96-well plates, and each plate served as one replicate. For sorted subsets, each replicate PCR was loaded with approximately 200 ng genomic DNA, equivalent to 25,000 to 35,000 T cell genomes. Purified libraries were quantified with a Qubit 3.0 fluorometer, sized on a Bioanalyzer 2100, and re-quantified with the KAPA Library Quantification kit. A separate single-read 150-cycle Illumina NextSeq 550 flow cell was used to sequence each immunoSEQ 96-well plate. Turning to the authors' computational methods: Because the immunoSEQ output held only junctional sequences and lacked quality scores, the filtering could not match the filtering applied to full-length reads. Sequences were annotated with PyIR, a Python wrapper for IgBLAST v1.9, using IMGT germline references to assign V/J genes and CDR3. Reads were filtered out if the reads had weak V/J assignments (E-value above 1e-6), no CDR3, stop codons, out-of-frame junctions, or ambiguous translated residues. V3J clonotypes were defined by identical inferred V gene, J gene, and CDR3 amino acid sequence. The percentage overlap between two repertoires was calculated by dividing the number of shared unique clonotypes by the size of the smaller repertoire. RTK rarefaction, the Chao1 estimator, and Recon v2.1 estimates of unobserved clonotypes were used to assess repertoire richness. OLGA was used to compute generation probabilities for all TCRbeta clonotypes that the gDNA method yielded from a few donors. TCRdb limited this immuneACCESS table to in-frame rearrangements with V and J called. A share of clones is missing; checked studies link under half to unresolved V genes, and the rest is unexplained. The V and J calls and clone size were taken over from that table, and D and trimming were inferred from the DNA. Counted in this sample were around 690,000 clones; less than 95% of them appeared once. The biggest ten clones account for 34% of the sample.

The donors were healthy, HIV-negative adults with no recently reported acute infections or vaccinations. Every donor was a Caucasian adult living in Nashville, Tennessee, USA. The CD8 memory samples were a combination of magnetically selected CD45RO+ cells and CCR7-negative CD45RA+ effector memory (TemRA) cells. After blood collection by leukapheresis, PBMCs were isolated using Ficoll-Histopaque density gradient centrifugation and then cryopreserved in the vapor phase of liquid nitrogen. Analytical flow cytometry was used to check the purity and quantity of every magnetically sorted T cell population. From each sorted fraction, genomic DNA was isolated and quantified by UV absorbance on a Nanodrop 2000c. V is pared back by 3 bases and J by 8 bases, with 17 bases lying between the germline termini. The CDR3 spans 14 residues, from the cysteine through the phenylalanine. Solely the CDR3 DNA is kept, with 42 bases framed from the first base. CDR1 and CDR2 (SGDLS, YYNGEE) derive from the germline V gene.

This TCR was sampled from a man aged 18 to 35 in good health. Some clones in this sample may be carry-over from other donors' samples. The sample consisted of memory CD8+ T cells from PBMCs. Sample cell subset or site, as interpreted from the label and publication: CD45RO+ cells pooled with CCR7-negative TemRA cells. The chain was built from TRBV9 and TRBJ1-2, with TRBD1 perhaps the D gene, on 5 matching bases. The CDR3 amino acid sequence is: CASSAAGTGPGYTF. The nucleotide sequence reads TGTGCCAGCAGCGCCGCCGGGACGGGACCCGGCTACACCTTC.